This passage covers 9 T cell receptor beta chains from one sample sequenced in a study of blood T cell repertoires in COVID-19. Assay: immunoSEQ multiplex PCR; the TCRdb copy retains only in-frame clones and omits some. The table lists under 400,000 clones, 88% of them singletons, with 1.5% to 2% in the top ten. Sample: peripheral blood. These receptors all stem from a woman in her twenties or thirties with COVID-19, enrolled during active disease.

The chain employs TRBV6-1 and TRBJ2-3; 9 positions agree with TRBD1. From germline, CDR1 is MNHNS and CDR2 SASEGT. This CDR3 has 17 residues. V trimming: 3 bases; J trimming: 6 bases; junction bases outside the gene matches: 13. The CDR3 loop reads CASSDDSGTGYVDTQYF. CDR3 DNA sequence: TGTGCCAGCAGTGACGACTCCGGGACAGGGTATGTTGATACGCAGTATTTT.

The CDR3: CASSFPWTLSSYNEQFF. CDR3 nucleotide sequence: TGTGCCAGCAGCTTCCCCTGGACTTTGAGCTCCTACAATGAGCAGTTCTTC. V and J are TRBV5-8 and TRBJ2-1; tentatively, D is TRBD2 (5 bases). The ends were cut back, 2 bases at V and 0 bases at J, with 15 bases in the middle. The CDR3 loop spans 17 amino acids. The V gene's germline CDR1 is SGHTS and CDR2 YDEGEE.

The CDR3 protein is CASGLAPGGGWDEKLFF. The CDR3 DNA follows: TGTGCTAGTGGTTTGGCACCAGGAGGGGGCTGGGATGAAAAACTGTTTTTT. The chain links TRBV12-5 to TRBJ1-4; TRBD1 agrees at 7 bases. The CDR3 loop spans 17 amino acids. The J segment lost 6 bases and the V segment lost 1 base, leaving 11 bases of the junction unmatched. CDR1 is LGHNT and CDR2 is FRNRAP in the germline V gene.

The CDR3 loop reads CASSLRGTAKNEKLFF. In nucleotides, the CDR3 is TGTGCCAGCAGCCTGAGGGGGACAGCGAAAAATGAAAAACTGTTTTTT. V and J are TRBV7-9 and TRBJ1-4; 7 nucleotides line up with TRBD1. CDR3 length equals 16 residues. V lost 5 bases, J lost 5 bases, and 11 bases stayed unmatched. Per germline, CDR1 SEHNR and CDR2 FQNEAQ (reference sequence).

This clone was observed a few times. CDR3 region: CASSPDRGIGGYTF. The CDR3 nucleotides read TGTGCCAGCAGCCCGGACAGGGGTATTGGAGGCTACACCTTC. The J gene is TRBJ1-2, the V gene TRBV5-6; TRBD1 matches 9 bases. J lost 8 bases, V lost 4 bases, and 9 bases had no gene match. Germline CDR1 is SGHDT and CDR2 is YYEEEE. CDR3 length: 14 residues.

The chain carries TRBV7-2 and TRBJ1-3; D is unclear. Germline V gives CDR1 SGHTA, CDR2 FQGNSA. Deletions cut 2 bases from V and 0 bases from J, with 5 bases between. This CDR3 has 14 residues. In DNA, the CDR3 is TGTGCCAGCAGCTTATTCAGCTCTGGAAACACCATATATTTT. Amino acid sequence: CASSLFSSGNTIYF.

The chain couples TRBV2 to TRBJ2-5, with 11 bases fitting TRBD2. Per germline, CDR1 SNHLY and CDR2 FYNNEI. The CDR3 is 14 amino acids. J gave up 2 bases and V 7 bases, and 3 bases lay outside the gene matches. The CDR3 protein is CASIWTSGQETQYF. CDR3 nucleotide sequence: TGTGCCAGCATATGGACTAGCGGGCAAGAGACCCAGTACTTC.

Only one count was recorded for this clone. The rearrangement joins TRBV6-5 to TRBJ1-1; 7 nucleotides match TRBD1. CDR1 and CDR2 from the germline V gene are MNHEY and SVGAGI. This CDR3 has 14 amino acids. Losses at the gene ends were 10 bases for V and 6 bases for J; bases not matched to a gene: 14. In DNA, the CDR3 is TGTGCCACCTCCCAACTGACAGGGTTCGCTGAAGCTTTCTTT. It translates to CATSQLTGFAEAFF.

The table lists this clone with a few counts. CDR3 sequence: CALHQGSEAFF. CDR3 sequence (DNA): TGTGCCCTTCACCAGGGCTCTGAAGCTTTCTTT. This chain connects TRBV28 to TRBJ1-1; possibly TRBD1 for D (5 bases). Germline CDR1 reads MDHEN; CDR2 reads SYDVKM. This CDR3 is built from 11 residues. The V gene lost 11 bases and the J gene lost 6 bases, with 13 bases spanning the gap.